This T cell receptor beta chain was retrieved from a study of OX40 agonist ivuxolimab in advanced cancers. At the level of the study: Participants averaged around 60 years of age (range about 23 to 79) and were approximately 81% male. Partial responses were observed in three patients, of whom one had hepatocellular carcinoma and two had cutaneous melanoma.

Assay: immunoSEQ multiplex PCR; the TCRdb copy retains only in-frame clones and omits some. This table has about 100,000 clones, nearly 90% appearing once. The germline gives CDR1 SGHTA, CDR2 FQGNSA. The CDR3 totals 15 residues. V lost 7 bases and J lost 0, with 13 bases in between. The TCR sequence derives from an adult with an advanced solid tumor such as melanoma, head and neck, liver or kidney cancer. The sequencing here drew on CD4+ or CD8+ T cells sorted from blood, taken in a trial of the OX40 agonist ivuxolimab. The chain combines TRBV7-2 with TRBJ1-5, with D hard to call. In DNA, the CDR3 is TGTGCCAGCACCCTCGACGGAAATAGCAATCAGCCCCAGCATTTT. It translates to CASTLDGNSNQPQHF. Looking up the rest from reference TRBV7-2 and TRBJ1-5 gives the full variable domain: GAGVSQSPSNKVTEKGKDVELRCDPISGHTALYWYRQSLGQGLEFLIYFQGNSAPDKSGLPSDRFSAERTGGSVSTLTIQRTQQEDSAVYLCASTLDGNSNQPQHFGDGTRLSIL.